The 4 T cell receptor beta chains below were found in one sample sequenced in a study of CD8+ T cells in alopecia areata. RNA, once extracted, was reverse transcribed into cDNA for use as the sequencing template. Here immunoSEQ multiplex PCR was the method, and the copy in TCRdb shows in-frame clones only, minus some. Of 100,000 to 150,000 clones listed, roughly 50% were seen once; the top ten hold 10%. The sample was NKG2D-low CD8+ T cells sorted from blood. The receptors come from a human donor with alopecia areata.

The chain is built from TRBV5-1 and TRBJ2-7; weak D call: TRBD2 (5 bases). This CDR3 contains 13 residues. V lost 4 bases to trimming and J lost 5 bases, with 13 bases between them. The germline gives CDR1 SGHRS, CDR2 YFSETQ. The DNA of the CDR3 is TGCGCCAGCAGCGGCTCGGGGTCCAACGAGCAGTACTTC. Encoded protein: CASSGSGSNEQYF. Variable domain in full (rest from reference TRBV5-1 and TRBJ2-7): KAGVTQTPRYLIKTRGQQVTLSCSPISGHRSVSWYQQTPGQGLQFLFEYFSETQRNKGNFPGRFSGRQFSNSRSEMNVSTLELGDSALYLCASSGSGSNEQYFGPGTRLTVT.

The rearrangement links TRBV7-9 to TRBJ2-3; D is undetermined. CDR3 length: 12 residues. Trimming stripped 2 bases from V and 5 bases from J, with 5 bases between. CDR1 SEHNR and CDR2 FQNEAQ come from the germline V gene (reference sequence). The CDR3 sequence: CASSLWVDTQYF. CDR3 DNA: TGTGCCAGCAGCTTATGGGTAGATACGCAGTATTTT.

This rearrangement joins TRBV6-5 to TRBJ2-1; TRBD1 or TRBD2 may be the D gene (6 bases each). Germline loops: CDR1 MNHEY, CDR2 SVGAGI. Between the trimmed V and J ends, which lost 6 bases and 4 bases, there was a span of 13 bases. The CDR3 has 14 residues. This CDR3 reads CASSRGTNYNEQFF. The CDR3 region has the DNA TGTGCCAGCAGCCGCGGGACAAATTACAATGAGCAGTTCTTC.

The J gene is TRBJ1-1, the V gene TRBV30, with a possible D match to TRBD1 (6 bases). The V end lost 5 bases, the J end lost 3 bases, and 16 bases lay between the germline ends. This CDR3 contains 14 residues. The germline V gene has CDR1 GTSNPN and CDR2 SVGIG (reference sequence). The DNA for the CDR3 is TGTGCCTGGTCTGGGGGGGCAGGGTACACTGAAGCTTTCTTT. Its translation is CAWSGGAGYTEAFF.